This is a list of T cell receptor beta chains from one sample in a study of cytomegalovirus exposure and HLA in healthy donors. Sequenced by immunoSEQ multiplex PCR; TCRdb stores in-frame clones only, minus some. Found here are over 110,000 clones, 70% to 85% of them singletons; the top ten hold 8.8%. The sample was PBMCs. The receptors shown here come from a woman between 45 and 60 years old in good health and CMV-seropositive. CDR3s include the opening cysteine and the closing phenylalanine or tryptophan. A D gene is named only where the DNA matches it firmly. Clone size is given for some rows only: seen once, a few or many times, or a class if the clone is expanded.

d_gene	v_gene	abundance	j_gene	CDR3nt	CDR3aa
TRBD2	TRBV7-7	.	TRBJ2-1	TGTGCTAGTGGGACTAGCGAGTACAATGAGCAGTTCTTC	CASGTSEYNEQFF
TRBD1	TRBV2	once	TRBJ1-1	TGTGCCACCCGGGACAGGGGATTTTTGAACACTGAAGCTTTCTTT	CATRDRGFLNTEAFF
.	TRBV29-1	.	TRBJ2-7	TGCAGCGCGGGCAGGGGAAGAGGCGAGCAGTACTTC	CSAGRGRGEQYF
.	TRBV27	.	TRBJ2-7	TGTGCCAGCAGTTTTGGTCTAGAGGAATCCTACGAGCAGTACTTC	CASSFGLEESYEQYF
.	TRBV7-8	.	TRBJ2-2	TGTGCCAGCAGTCGAACGGGGGGCTCCGGGGAGCTGTTTTTT	CASSRTGGSGELFF
.	TRBV30	few	TRBJ1-4	TGTGCCTGGACCCTTGGCGAGACGGGTGAAAAACTGTTTTTT	CAWTLGETGEKLFF
.	TRBV15	.	TRBJ2-1	TGTGCCACCAGCAGAGATCCCGTCGGGCAGTTCTTC	CATSRDPVGQFF
.	TRBV28	.	TRBJ1-6	TGTGCCAGCAGTTCAAATTCACCCCTCCACTTT	CASSSNSPLHF
TRBD1	TRBV7-9	.	TRBJ1-1	TGTGCCAGCAGCCGGGGACAGGGGGGGAACACTGAAGCTTTCTTT	CASSRGQGGNTEAFF
TRBD1	TRBV2	.	TRBJ1-5	TGTGCCAGCAGTGGACAGGGGGCAGGTAATCAGCCCCAGCATTTT	CASSGQGAGNQPQHF
.	TRBV7-7	.	TRBJ2-1	TGTGCTAGCAGTTCGGGGGGCGAGCAGTTCTTC	CASSSGGEQFF
.	TRBV9	.	TRBJ1-2	TGTGCCAGCAGCTATCCGGGGGTGATCGGGTTAAACTATGGCTACACCTTC	CASSYPGVIGLNYGYTF
TRBD2	TRBV29-1	.	TRBJ2-2	TGCAGCGGGGACGGGGGCGGGGGGACCAACACCGGGGAGCTGTTTTTT	CSGDGGGGTNTGELFF
.	TRBV5-1	.	TRBJ2-1	TGCGCCAGCAGCTGGGGGGGCGGTGAGCAGTTCTTC	CASSWGGGEQFF
.	TRBV15	.	TRBJ1-2	TGTGCCACCAGCGGCCGAAACTATGGCTACACCTTC	CATSGRNYGYTF
TRBD2	TRBV9	.	TRBJ2-2	TGTGCCAGCAGCGTGGCTTCGGGACTAGCGTCTTTTGGGGAGCTGTTTTTT	CASSVASGLASFGELFF
.	TRBV9	.	TRBJ2-2	TGTGCCAGCCGGGGTAGCGAACCGAACACCGGGGAGCTGTTTTTT	CASRGSEPNTGELFF
TRBD1	TRBV10-3	.	TRBJ1-2	TGTGCCATCAGTGACGGCAGGACAGGGCCTGGCTACACCTTC	CAISDGRTGPGYTF
.	TRBV28	.	TRBJ2-7	TGTGCCAGCAGTTTAAGTTCCGGGTTCCGAACCAGCTTC	CASSLSSGFRTSF
.	TRBV5-1	.	TRBJ1-1	TGCGCCAGCAGCTTGGGAGGCCTCCCCGAAGCTTTCTTT	CASSLGGLPEAFF
TRBD1	TRBV5-1	once	TRBJ1-2	TGCGCCAGCAGCTTGTTGGGACAGGGACATGGCTACACCTTC	CASSLLGQGHGYTF
TRBD2	TRBV7-3	.	TRBJ2-3	TGTGCCAGCAAGAATAGCGGGGCAGATACGCAGTATTTT	CASKNSGADTQYF
.	TRBV18	.	TRBJ1-2	TGTGCCAGCTCACCGGGGGACAAGACAAGGGGCTACACCTTC	CASSPGDKTRGYTF
.	TRBV28	.	TRBJ1-2	TGTGCCAGCAGTCTAGACAGGATCCATGGCTACACCTTC	CASSLDRIHGYTF
.	TRBV6-5	.	TRBJ1-2	TGTGCCAGCAGTGCCGGGACTCCCGGTAACTATGGCTACACCTTC	CASSAGTPGNYGYTF
.	TRBV15	few	TRBJ2-5	TGTGCCACCAGCGCACTGGGAGGAGAGACCCAGTACTTC	CATSALGGETQYF
.	TRBV28	.	TRBJ1-1	TGTGCCAGCATCCCTATAATGGGGCCTCATACTGAAGCTTTCTTT	CASIPIMGPHTEAFF
.	TRBV2	.	TRBJ1-5	TGTGCCAGCAGTGAAGACTCAGGGGGCAATCAGCCCCAGCATTTT	CASSEDSGGNQPQHF
TRBD1	TRBV7-9	.	TRBJ2-7	TGTGCCAGCAGCTCCCAAGCGACAGGGGATGGGGACGAGCAGTACTTC	CASSSQATGDGDEQYF
.	TRBV6-1	.	TRBJ1-2	TGTGCCAGCAGTGAATCAGGAAGTCCGCGTGGCTACACCTTC	CASSESGSPRGYTF